These T cell receptor beta chains were read from a single sample in a study of blood T cell repertoires in COVID-19. The protocol was immunoSEQ multiplex PCR, while the TCRdb copy is restricted to in-frame clones and leaves out a portion. The sample has approximately 170,000 clones, about 87% seen once; the top ten hold 3.7%. The sample consisted of peripheral blood. These receptors were obtained from a man between 18 and 29 years old with active or convalescent COVID-19. The CDR3 runs from the conserved cysteine through the conserved F or W. The D gene is left open where the match is weak.

j_call: TRBJ1-4; v_call: TRBV7-9; d_call: NA; cdr3_nt: TGTGCCAGCAGCTTGGCAGTGATGAATGAAAAACTGTTTTTT; cdr3_aa: CASSLAVMNEKLFF
j_call: TRBJ2-1; v_call: TRBV5-6; d_call: TRBD2; cdr3_nt: TGTGCCAGCAGCGCGGGACTAGCGAGGAATGAGCAGTTCTTC; cdr3_aa: CASSAGLARNEQFF
j_call: TRBJ2-7; v_call: TRBV27; d_call: TRBD2; cdr3_nt: TGTGCCAGCACGGCCCTAGCGGGATCAGGGGAGCAGTACTTC; cdr3_aa: CASTALAGSGEQYF
j_call: TRBJ2-5; v_call: TRBV15; d_call: TRBD1; cdr3_nt: TGTGCCACCAGCAGAGACCCCCTAACAGGGGGCGTCGTAGTTCGAGAGACCCAGTACTTC; cdr3_aa: CATSRDPLTGGVVVRETQYF
j_call: TRBJ1-6; v_call: TRBV7-9; d_call: TRBD1; cdr3_nt: TGTGCCAGCAGCGAGGGGACAGGGAGACATAATTCACCCCTCCACTTT; cdr3_aa: CASSEGTGRHNSPLHF
j_call: TRBJ1-6; v_call: TRBV11-2; d_call: NA; cdr3_nt: TGTGCCAGCAGCTTACAGGGAAGTAATTCACCCCTCCACTTT; cdr3_aa: CASSLQGSNSPLHF
j_call: TRBJ1-4; v_call: TRBV5-1; d_call: TRBD1; cdr3_nt: TGCGCCAGCAGCTTGGGGGACAGGGCTAATGAAAAACTGTTTTTT; cdr3_aa: CASSLGDRANEKLFF
j_call: TRBJ2-5; v_call: TRBV7-9; d_call: NA; cdr3_nt: TGTGCCAGCAGCCCGGTAGAGACCCAGTACTTC; cdr3_aa: CASSPVETQYF
j_call: TRBJ2-1; v_call: TRBV6-6; d_call: NA; cdr3_nt: TGTGCCAGCAATAAAGACAAAGGCTCCTACAATGAGCAGTTCTTC; cdr3_aa: CASNKDKGSYNEQFF
j_call: TRBJ2-7; v_call: TRBV11-3; d_call: TRBD2; cdr3_nt: TGTGCCAGCAGCTTAAGACTAGCGGGAGGTCCCTACGAGCAGTACTTC; cdr3_aa: CASSLRLAGGPYEQYF
j_call: TRBJ1-2; v_call: TRBV28; d_call: TRBD1; cdr3_nt: TGTGCCAGCAAGGCAGGGGGCTATGGCTACACCTTC; cdr3_aa: CASKAGGYGYTF